The 14 T cell receptor beta chains below all came from one sample that was sequenced in a study of OX40 agonist ivuxolimab in advanced cancers. Clones were sequenced by immunoSEQ multiplex PCR, and TCRdb holds only the in-frame ones, with some missing. Counted here are about 49,000 clones, roughly 85% occurring once; the ten biggest clones make up over 6.5%. The specimen was CD4+ or CD8+ T cells sorted from blood, collected in a trial of the OX40 agonist ivuxolimab. The receptors were gathered from an adult with an advanced solid tumor such as melanoma, head and neck, liver or kidney cancer.

The rearrangement links TRBV29-1 to TRBJ1-1; D is undetermined. V was pared by 6 bases and J by 0 bases, with 11 bases between. The CDR3 sequence is 13 residues long. Germline V CDR1 and CDR2: SQVTM, ANQGSEA. The CDR3 spells CSVEEIMNTEAFF. CDR3 bases: TGCAGCGTCGAGGAGATAATGAACACTGAAGCTTTCTTT.

The J gene is TRBJ1-1, the V gene TRBV6-1, with 8 bases aligning to TRBD1. V lost 6 bases, J lost 0 bases, and 6 bases stayed unmatched. From germline, CDR1 is MNHNS and CDR2 SASEGT. The CDR3 runs 15 residues. The CDR3 DNA is TGTGCCAGCAGCAGCGACAGGGGTATGAACACTGAAGCTTTCTTT. It specifies CASSSDRGMNTEAFF.

This clone was counted only a few times. V gene TRBV4-3 combines with J gene TRBJ1-2, with no clear D. CDR3 length: 11 residues. The V gene lost 5 bases and the J gene lost 7 bases, with 8 bases spanning the gap. The germline CDR1 and CDR2 sequences are LGHNA and YSLEER. CDR3 region: CASSSPGGYTF. The CDR3 coding sequence is TGCGCCAGCAGCTCCCCGGGTGGCTACACCTTC.

This clone was seen a few times. J is TRBJ1-2 and V is TRBV11-2; TRBD1 matches at 8 bases. The CDR3 contains 14 residues. V shed 5 bases and J 6 bases; nucleotides not matched to a gene: 8. CDR1 and CDR2 (germline): SGHAT, FQNNGV. The CDR3 coding sequence is TGTGCCAGCAGCCTGGGACAGGCGTACGATGGCTACACCTTC. Its translation: CASSLGQAYDGYTF.

This clone was seen once. The V gene is TRBV7-2, the J gene TRBJ2-1; 7 bases agree with TRBD2. With V trimmed by 2 bases and J by 10 bases, 11 bases remained unmatched. The CDR3 is made up of 15 amino acids. CDR1 and CDR2 (germline): SGHTA, FQGNSA. CDR3 DNA sequence: TGTGCCAGCAGCTTACCGACCCGGACTAGTTACGAGCAGTTCTTC. Residues: CASSLPTRTSYEQFF.

This chain uses TRBV7-2 with TRBJ1-5; possibly TRBD1 for D (6 bases). Germline V CDR1 and CDR2: SGHTA, FQGNSA. The CDR3 sequence is 15 residues long. Deletions cut 6 bases from V and 3 bases from J, with 15 bases between. The CDR3 reads CASSLQGPSNQPQHF. For the CDR3, the DNA is TGTGCCAGCAGTTTACAGGGCCCTTCCAATCAGCCCCAGCATTTT.

CDR3 coding DNA: TGTGCCAGCAGTCTCCCCGCTACCGGGGAGCTGTTTTTT. The encoded protein is CASSLPATGELFF. The chain is built from TRBV7-6 and TRBJ2-2; no definite D call. Trimming stripped 6 bases from V and 5 bases from J, with 10 bases between. There are 13 residues in the CDR3. Germline V gene lookup returns CDR1 SGHVS and CDR2 FNYEAQ.

The rearrangement uses TRBV7-7 and TRBJ2-5; D uncertain. With 1 base removed from V and 4 bases from J, the gap between germline ends came to 10 bases. CDR3 length: 14 residues. The germline CDR1 and CDR2 sequences are SSHAT and FNYEAQ (reference sequence). CDR3 loop: CASSLGGIGETQYF. DNA for the CDR3: TGTGCCAGCAGCTTAGGAGGCATTGGAGAGACCCAGTACTTC.

This sequence joins TRBV2 and TRBJ1-5; D remains unclear. V was trimmed by 3 bases and J by 4 bases, leaving 7 bases between them. The CDR3 contains 13 residues. Germline assignment: CDR1 SNHLY and CDR2 FYNNEI. This CDR3 reads CASSEDQNQPQHF. CDR3 nucleotide sequence: TGTGCCAGCAGTGAGGACCAGAATCAGCCCCAGCATTTT.

This clone was counted a few times. V and J are TRBV9 and TRBJ2-1, with D possibly being TRBD1 (5 bases). Trimming pared 0 bases from V and 6 bases from J, leaving 13 bases between. CDR3 length: 15 amino acids. Germline V gene lookup returns CDR1 SGDLS and CDR2 YYNGEE. The CDR3 loop is CASSVDQGSGNEQFF. DNA of the CDR3: TGTGCCAGCAGCGTAGACCAGGGTTCCGGCAATGAGCAGTTCTTC.

This clone appeared a few times. The V and J genes are TRBV4-1 and TRBJ1-1; TRBD1 is a possible D gene (5 bases). CDR3 length equals 15 residues. Looked up from germline, CDR1 is MGHRA and CDR2 is YSYEKL. Trimming left V 3 bases short and J 3 bases short, with 14 bases between. The CDR3 is CASSHGATDYTEAFF. The CDR3 DNA reads as TGCGCCAGCAGCCACGGAGCGACAGATTACACTGAAGCTTTCTTT.

In its sample, this clone was seen a few times. The CDR3 DNA follows: TGTGCCTGGAGTACGGGGGTGAACACTGAAGCTTTCTTT. It is translated as CAWSTGVNTEAFF. The genes are TRBV30 and TRBJ1-1; D is perhaps TRBD1 (5 bases). V was shortened by 2 bases and J by 0 bases, with 7 bases between the two germline ends. There are 13 residues in the CDR3. Germline-derived CDR1 and CDR2 are GTSNPN and SVGIG (reference sequence).

J is TRBJ2-5 and V is TRBV5-1; D might be TRBD1 (6 bases). V lost 5 bases, J lost 4 bases, and 15 bases lay in between. Germline CDR1 SGHRS, CDR2 YFSETQ. The CDR3 loop spans 14 amino acids. The CDR3 DNA is TGCGCCAGCAGAGGGTCGCAGGGGCGAGAGACCCAGTACTTC. Its translation is CASRGSQGRETQYF.

This chain links TRBV6-6 with TRBJ2-1, with D possibly being TRBD1 (6 bases). Germline V gene data show CDR1 as MNHNY and CDR2 as SVGAGI (reference sequence). Trimming left V 4 bases short and J 7 bases short, with 14 bases between. This CDR3 spans 14 amino acids. For the CDR3, the DNA is TGTGCCAGCAGTTTCCTCCAGGGGCAGAATGAGCAGTTCTTC. Protein product: CASSFLQGQNEQFF.